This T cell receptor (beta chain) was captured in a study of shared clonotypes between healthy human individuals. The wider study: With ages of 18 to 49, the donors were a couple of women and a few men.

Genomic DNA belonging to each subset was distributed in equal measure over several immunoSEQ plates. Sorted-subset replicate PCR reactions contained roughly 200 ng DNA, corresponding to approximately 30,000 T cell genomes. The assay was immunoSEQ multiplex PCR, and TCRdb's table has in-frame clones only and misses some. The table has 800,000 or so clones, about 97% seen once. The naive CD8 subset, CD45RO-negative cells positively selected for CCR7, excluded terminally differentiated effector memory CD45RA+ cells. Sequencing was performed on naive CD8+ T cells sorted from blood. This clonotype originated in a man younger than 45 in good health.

CDR3 protein: CASSISGTGYDYEQYF. For the CDR3, the DNA is TGTGCCAGTAGTATTTCCGGGACAGGGTATGACTACGAGCAGTACTTC. The chain carries TRBV19 and TRBJ2-7; 9 bases match TRBD1. The germline gives CDR1 LNHDA, CDR2 SQIVND (reference sequence). The CDR3 spans 16 residues. The trim removed 3 bases at V and 3 bases at J, leaving 9 bases unmatched.